The 16 T cell receptor beta chains below were found in one sample sequenced in a study of blood T cells in healthy people across ages. The use of a sample-barcoded 5' primer and a J-beta primer mix characterized a second PCR of roughly 7 to 11 cycles. TCRdb called the 5' RACE reads again in MiXCR, with one record for every CDR3 protein. The data hold about 930,000 distinct CDR3 sequences, with almost 30% observed a single time. This sample also appeared in a second study, on T cells of mothers and their children.

The source material was blood. Every receptor here comes from a woman between 35 and 50 years old in good health.

At least ten counts were recorded for this clonotype. The rearrangement links TRBV11-1 to TRBJ2-1; 9 nucleotides line up with TRBD2. Germline CDR1 reads SGHAT; CDR2 reads FQDESV (reference sequence). Trimming cost V 4 bases and J 5 bases; bases outside gene matches: 6. The CDR3 runs to 15 residues. The CDR3 sequence: CASSSRLAVNNEQFF. For the CDR3, the DNA is TGTGCCAGCAGCTCCCGACTAGCGGTAAACAATGAGCAGTTCTTC. The variable domain in full, completed from reference TRBV11-1 and TRBJ2-1, reads EAEVAQSPRYKITEKSQAVAFWCDPISGHATLYWYRQILGQGPELLVQFQDESVVDDSQLPKDRFSAERLKGVDSTLKIQPAELGDSAMYLCASSSRLAVNNEQFFGPGTRLTVL.

This sequence joins TRBV12-3 or TRBV12-4 and TRBJ2-5; 8 bases align to TRBD2. Trimming cost V 6 bases and J 11 bases; bases outside gene matches: 17. This CDR3 region has 15 residues. This CDR3 reads CASSPSGRGENEQYF. In nucleotides, the CDR3 is TGTGCCAGCAGCCCATCAGGGCGGGGGGAAAATGAGCAGTACTTC.

The chain employs TRBV19 and TRBJ2-7; possibly TRBD1 or TRBD2 for D (5 bases each). V was trimmed by 10 bases and J by 12 bases, leaving 28 bases between them. The CDR3 spans 14 residues. Germline V gives CDR1 LNHDA, CDR2 SQIVND (reference sequence). CDR3 in amino acids: CATATGTLDRGSYF. CDR3 coding DNA: TGTGCCACGGCGACCGGGACCCTCGACCGTGGGTCGTACTTC.

This chain uses TRBV7-2 with TRBJ2-5; D is perhaps TRBD2 (5 bases). Trimming pared 7 bases from V and 2 bases from J, leaving 11 bases between. Germline CDR1 is SGHTA and CDR2 is FQGNSA. CDR3 length equals 13 residues. The CDR3, as DNA: TGTGCCAGCAACCAGGACTTACAAGAGACCCAGTACTTC. Its translation is CASNQDLQETQYF.

A word on this clonotype: Given a much more abundant clone one base away, this may be a read error. The rearrangement uses TRBV7-2 and TRBJ1-3, with TRBD1 matching 9 bases. The CDR3 has 16 residues. Germline V gene sequence: CDR1 SGHTA, CDR2 FQGNSA. The CDR3 here is CPSSLYTGGDGNTIYF. CDR3 nucleotide sequence: TGTCCCAGCAGCTTATACACAGGGGGCGACGGAAACACCATATATTTT.

This clonotype was counted only a few times. The chain is built from TRBV27 and TRBJ1-2; no firm D call. The CDR3 sequence is 13 residues long. Between the trimmed V and J ends, which lost 6 bases and 8 bases, there was a span of 16 bases. Germline CDR1 and CDR2: MNHEY and SMNVEV (reference sequence). The CDR3 DNA sequence: TGTGCCAGCAGACTTAGCCCCGGGAGGGGCTACACCTTC. It encodes CASRLSPGRGYTF.

The chain carries TRBV6-1 and TRBJ2-1, with 9 bases fitting TRBD2. Germline values: CDR1 MNHNS, CDR2 SASEGT. With V trimmed by 0 bases and J by 3 bases, 3 bases remained unmatched. The CDR3 has 16 amino acids. CDR3 DNA: TGTGCCAGCAGTGAAGCCCTAGCGGGAAACTACAATGAGCAGTTCTTC. Translated: CASSEALAGNYNEQFF.

The rearrangement links TRBV10-3 to TRBJ2-3; a possible D gene is TRBD1 (6 bases). The CDR3 sequence is 16 residues long. CDR1 is ENHRY and CDR2 is SYGVKD in the germline V gene. Deletions cut 0 bases from V and 2 bases from J, with 12 bases between. The CDR3 DNA reads TGTGCCATCAGTGAGTCCCCGGACAGTTACACAGATACGCAGTATTTT. Amino acid sequence: CAISESPDSYTDTQYF.

The chain is built from TRBV7-2 and TRBJ2-1; 8 positions match TRBD2. The J segment lost 5 bases and the V segment lost 3 bases, leaving 6 bases of the junction unmatched. The CDR3 sequence is 15 residues long. Germline V gene lookup returns CDR1 SGHTA and CDR2 FQGNSA. CDR3: CASSLEREINNEQFF. CDR3 sequence (DNA): TGTGCCAGCAGCTTGGAGCGGGAGATAAACAATGAGCAGTTCTTC.

This clonotype was observed a few times. The CDR3 coding sequence is TGTGCCAGCAGCAAACTTAAGATCATAACGGGGTCCCGACAGTTCTTC. This sequence encodes CASSKLKIITGSRQFF. V gene TRBV6-5 combines with J gene TRBJ2-1; D may be TRBD2 (5 bases). CDR1 and CDR2 from the germline V gene are MNHEY and SVGAGI. Trimming took off 6 bases at V and 13 bases at J, with 28 bases between the two ends. This CDR3 is 16 amino acids long.

A few counts support this clonotype. The CDR3 loop is CSTVGGDSYEQYF. DNA for the CDR3: TGCAGTACCGTGGGGGGGGACTCCTACGAGCAGTACTTC. V usage is TRBV20-1 and J usage is TRBJ2-7, with 7 bases lining up with TRBD2. V was clipped by 8 bases and J by 0 bases; unmatched bases: 7. There are 13 residues in the CDR3. Germline V gene lookup returns CDR1 DFQATT and CDR2 SNEGSKA (reference sequence).

This clonotype turned up a few times. The genes are TRBV2 and TRBJ2-5; TRBD2 is a possible D gene (6 bases). CDR1 and CDR2 from the germline V gene are SNHLY and FYNNEI. The CDR3 spans 13 residues. With 8 bases removed from V and 4 bases from J, the gap between germline ends came to 14 bases. In DNA form, the CDR3 reads TGTGCCAGCGCCGGGGGAGAGTTAGAGACCCAGTACTTC. This gives the protein CASAGGELETQYF.

The genes are TRBV4-3 and TRBJ1-1; D not certain. The CDR3 covers 15 residues. Germline CDR1 reads LGHNA; CDR2 reads YSLEER. V was shortened by 0 bases and J by 7 bases, with 15 bases between the two germline ends. CDR3 DNA: TGCGCCAGCAGCCAAGATCGATGGGGAATGGATGAAGCTTTCTTT. The encoded protein is CASSQDRWGMDEAFF.

The table lists this clonotype with a few counts. CDR3 DNA sequence: TGTGCCAGCAGTTTGATTGACACAGATACGCAGTATTTT. It yields the protein CASSLIDTDTQYF. The chain is built from TRBV28 and TRBJ2-3; D unclear. Trimming took off 3 bases at V and 2 bases at J, with 6 bases between the two ends. Germline V gene data show CDR1 as MDHEN and CDR2 as SYDVKM. This CDR3 region has 13 residues. The whole variable domain, remainder taken from reference TRBV28 and TRBJ2-3, is DVKVTQSSRYLVKRTGEKVFLECVQDMDHENMFWYRQDPGLGLRLIYFSYDVKMKEKGDIPEGYSVSREKKERFSLILESASTNQTSMYLCASSLIDTDTQYFGPGTRLTVL.

The chain recombines TRBV30 with TRBJ1-2; a possible D gene is TRBD1 (5 bases). The CDR3 covers 11 residues. V was pared by 2 bases and J by 7 bases, with 8 bases between. CDR1 and CDR2 (germline): GTSNPN, SVGIG (reference sequence). The CDR3 region has the DNA TGTGCCTGGAGTCGCCAGGGTGGCTACACCTTC. It yields the protein CAWSRQGGYTF. The variable domain in full, completed from reference TRBV30 and TRBJ1-2, reads SQTIHQWPATLVQPVGSPLSLECTVEGTSNPNLYWYRQAAGRGLQLLFYSVGIGQISSEVPQNLSASRPQDRQFILSSKKLLLSDSGFYLCAWSRQGGYTFGSGTRLTVV.

The chain has TRBV28 and TRBJ1-1; the D gene is possibly TRBD1 (6 bases). V lost 4 bases and J 7 bases, leaving 19 bases between the germline ends. Germline V gene data show CDR1 as MDHEN and CDR2 as SYDVKM. The CDR3 runs 15 residues. In DNA form, the CDR3 reads TGTGCCAGCAGTTCCGGACAGAGAGTTTTGGTTGAAGCTTTCTTT. Protein product: CASSSGQRVLVEAFF.